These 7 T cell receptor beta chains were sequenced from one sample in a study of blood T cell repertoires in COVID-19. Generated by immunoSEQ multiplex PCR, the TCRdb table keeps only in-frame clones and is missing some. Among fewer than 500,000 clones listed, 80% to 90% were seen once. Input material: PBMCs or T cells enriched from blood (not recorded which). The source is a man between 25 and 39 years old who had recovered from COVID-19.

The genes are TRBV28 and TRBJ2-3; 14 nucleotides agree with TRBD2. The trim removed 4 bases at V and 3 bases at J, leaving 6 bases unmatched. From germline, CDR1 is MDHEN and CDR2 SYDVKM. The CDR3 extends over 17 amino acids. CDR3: CASSSPGLAGGTDTQYF. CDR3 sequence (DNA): TGTGCCAGCAGTTCTCCTGGACTAGCGGGAGGAACAGATACGCAGTATTTT.

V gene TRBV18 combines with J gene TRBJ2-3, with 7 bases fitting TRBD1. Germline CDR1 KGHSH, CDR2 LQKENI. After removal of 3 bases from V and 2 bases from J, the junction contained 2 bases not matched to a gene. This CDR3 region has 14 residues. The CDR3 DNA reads TGTGCCAGCTCACCGGACAGGTCCACAGATACGCAGTATTTT. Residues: CASSPDRSTDTQYF. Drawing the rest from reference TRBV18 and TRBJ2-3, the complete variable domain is NAGVMQNPRHLVRRRGQEARLRCSPMKGHSHVYWYRQLPEEGLKFMVYLQKENIIDESGMPKERFSAEFPKEGPSILRIQQVVRGDSAAYFCASSPDRSTDTQYFGPGTRLTVL.

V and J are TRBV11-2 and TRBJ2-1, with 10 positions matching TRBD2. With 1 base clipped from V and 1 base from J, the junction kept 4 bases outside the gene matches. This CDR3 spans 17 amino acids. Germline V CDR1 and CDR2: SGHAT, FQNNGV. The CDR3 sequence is CASSLGGLADSYNEQFF. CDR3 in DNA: TGTGCCAGCAGCTTAGGCGGACTAGCGGATTCCTACAATGAGCAGTTCTTC.

CDR3: CASRPGGATQPQHF. In DNA form, the CDR3 reads TGTGCCAGCAGGCCAGGGGGCGCGACCCAGCCCCAGCATTTT. The genes are TRBV6-5 and TRBJ1-5; the match to TRBD1 covers 8 bases. The CDR3 totals 14 residues. The V gene end was trimmed by 6 bases and the J gene end by 7 bases; junction bases not matched to a gene: 8. In germline, CDR1 is MNHEY, CDR2 SVGAGI.

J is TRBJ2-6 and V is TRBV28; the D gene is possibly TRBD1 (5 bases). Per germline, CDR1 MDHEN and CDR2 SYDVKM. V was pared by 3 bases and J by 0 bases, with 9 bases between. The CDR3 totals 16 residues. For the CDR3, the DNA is TGTGCCAGCAGTTTCGCAGGGCTCTCTGGGGCCAACGTCCTGACTTTC. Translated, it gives CASSFAGLSGANVLTF. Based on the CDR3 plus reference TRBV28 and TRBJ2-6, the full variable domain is DVKVTQSSRYLVKRTGEKVFLECVQDMDHENMFWYRQDPGLGLRLIYFSYDVKMKEKGDIPEGYSVSREKKERFSLILESASTNQTSMYLCASSFAGLSGANVLTFGAGSRLTVL.

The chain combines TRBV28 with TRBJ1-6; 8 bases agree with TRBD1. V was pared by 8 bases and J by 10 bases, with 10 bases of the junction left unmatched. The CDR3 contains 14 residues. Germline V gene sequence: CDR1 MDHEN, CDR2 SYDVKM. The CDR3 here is CASLFRQGSSPLHF. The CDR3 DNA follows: TGTGCCAGCCTCTTCCGACAGGGGTCATCACCCCTCCACTTT. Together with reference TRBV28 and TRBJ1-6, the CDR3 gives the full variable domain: DVKVTQSSRYLVKRTGEKVFLECVQDMDHENMFWYRQDPGLGLRLIYFSYDVKMKEKGDIPEGYSVSREKKERFSLILESASTNQTSMYLCASLFRQGSSPLHFGNGTRLTVT.

The CDR3 nucleotides read TGTGCCAGCAGCTTAGGGCAGGCCGGCGAAAAACTGTTTTTT. It encodes CASSLGQAGEKLFF. The J gene is TRBJ1-4, the V gene TRBV7-9, with unresolved D. Per germline, CDR1 SEHNR and CDR2 FQNEAQ (reference sequence). This CDR3 contains 14 residues. Trimming left V 1 base short and J 8 bases short, with 11 bases between.